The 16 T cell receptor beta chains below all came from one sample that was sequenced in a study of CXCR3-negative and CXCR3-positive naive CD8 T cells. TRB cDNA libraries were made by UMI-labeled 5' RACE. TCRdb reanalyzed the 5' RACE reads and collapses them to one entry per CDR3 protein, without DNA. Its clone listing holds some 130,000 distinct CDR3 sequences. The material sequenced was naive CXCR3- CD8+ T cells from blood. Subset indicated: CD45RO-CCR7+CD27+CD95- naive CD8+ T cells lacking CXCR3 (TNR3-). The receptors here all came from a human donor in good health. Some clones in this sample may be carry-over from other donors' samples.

The CDR3 loop reads CAISTGSSSYEQYF. The chain joins TRBV10-3 to TRBJ2-7; TCRdb proposes TRBD1, but this gene call is untestable without DNA. This CDR3 contains 14 residues. CDR1 is ENHRY and CDR2 is SYGVKD in the germline V gene.

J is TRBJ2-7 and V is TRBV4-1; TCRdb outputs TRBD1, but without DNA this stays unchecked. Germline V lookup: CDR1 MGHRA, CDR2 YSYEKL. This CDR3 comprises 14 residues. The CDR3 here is CASSQGGRADEQYF.

CDR3 amino acids: CASSLVVGADTQYF. V and J are TRBV7-3 and TRBJ2-3; the D call from TCRdb, TRBD1, cannot be confirmed without DNA. Looked up from germline, CDR1 is SGHTA and CDR2 is FQGTGA. This CDR3 is built from 14 residues.

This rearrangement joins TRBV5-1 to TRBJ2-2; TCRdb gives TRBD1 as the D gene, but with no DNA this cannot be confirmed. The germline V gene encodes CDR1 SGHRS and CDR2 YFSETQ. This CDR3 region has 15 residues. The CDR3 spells CASSLRQGNTGELFF.

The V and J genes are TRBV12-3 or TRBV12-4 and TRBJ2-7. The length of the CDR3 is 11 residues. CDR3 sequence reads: CASSSTKEQYF.

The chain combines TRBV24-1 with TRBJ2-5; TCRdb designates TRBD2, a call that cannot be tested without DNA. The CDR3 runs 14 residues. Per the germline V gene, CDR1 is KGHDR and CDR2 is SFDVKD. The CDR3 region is CATSDLQSGETQYF.

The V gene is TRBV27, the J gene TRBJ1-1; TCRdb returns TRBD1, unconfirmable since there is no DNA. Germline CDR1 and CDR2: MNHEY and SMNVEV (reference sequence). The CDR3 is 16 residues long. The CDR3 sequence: CASSLGQGATGTEAFF.

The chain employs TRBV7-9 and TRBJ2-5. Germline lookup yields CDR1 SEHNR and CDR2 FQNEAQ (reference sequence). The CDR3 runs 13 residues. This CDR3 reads CASSSYGRETQYF. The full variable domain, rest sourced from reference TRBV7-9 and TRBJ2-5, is DTGVSQNPRHKITKRGQNVTFRCDPISEHNRLYWYRQTLGQGPEFLTYFQNEAQLEKSRLLSDRFSAERPKGSFSTLEIQRTEQGDSAMYLCASSSYGRETQYFGPGTRLLVL.

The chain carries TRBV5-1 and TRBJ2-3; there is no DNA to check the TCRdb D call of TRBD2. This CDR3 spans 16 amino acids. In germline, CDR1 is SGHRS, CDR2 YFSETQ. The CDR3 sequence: CASSLWASGTTDTQYF.

The CDR3 protein is CASSRSSTDTQYF. The gene calls are TRBV7-7 and TRBJ2-3. Germline CDR1 SSHAT, CDR2 FNYEAQ (reference sequence). The CDR3 totals 13 residues.

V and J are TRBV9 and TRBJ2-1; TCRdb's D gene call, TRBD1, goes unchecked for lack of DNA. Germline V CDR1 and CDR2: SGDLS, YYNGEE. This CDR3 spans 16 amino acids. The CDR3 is CASSLEIGTDYNEQFF.

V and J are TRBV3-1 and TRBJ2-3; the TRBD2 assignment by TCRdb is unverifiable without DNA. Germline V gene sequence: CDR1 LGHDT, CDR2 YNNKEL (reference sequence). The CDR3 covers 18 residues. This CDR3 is CASSQDPPAGGDGSTQYF.

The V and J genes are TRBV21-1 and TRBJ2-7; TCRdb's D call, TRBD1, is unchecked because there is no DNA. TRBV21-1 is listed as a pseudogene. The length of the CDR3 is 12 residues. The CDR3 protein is CARMGGNYEQYF.

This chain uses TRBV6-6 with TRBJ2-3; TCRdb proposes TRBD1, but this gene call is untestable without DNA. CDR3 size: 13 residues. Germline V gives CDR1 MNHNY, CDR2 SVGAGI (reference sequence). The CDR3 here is CAIQGSDTDTQYF.

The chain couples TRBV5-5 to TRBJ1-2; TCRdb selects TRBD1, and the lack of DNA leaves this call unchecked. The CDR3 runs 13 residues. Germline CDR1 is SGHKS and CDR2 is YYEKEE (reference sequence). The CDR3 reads CASSSSGSWGYTF.

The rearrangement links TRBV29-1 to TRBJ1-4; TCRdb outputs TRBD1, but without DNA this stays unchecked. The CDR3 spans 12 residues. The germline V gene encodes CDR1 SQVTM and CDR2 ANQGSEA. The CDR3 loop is CSVRAGDEKLFF.